Following are 21 T cell receptor beta chains from one sample sequenced in a study of T cell repertoires in cytomegalovirus infection. TCRdb used MiXCR to reprocess the reads, holding one entry per CDR3 protein. The repertoire includes 150,000 to 200,000 distinct CDR3 sequences, over 13% of them detected once, and over 25% sits in the top ten. Material: PBMCs. Every receptor here comes from a human donor in good health (CMV status not recorded). Some clones in this sample may be carry-over from other donors' samples.

This clonotype was found once. This chain links TRBV10-3 with TRBJ2-6, with 10 positions matching TRBD1. Looked up from germline, CDR1 is ENHRY and CDR2 is SYGVKD. V lost 4 bases and J lost 4; bases outside the gene matches: 7. This CDR3 spans 17 amino acids. This CDR3 reads CAISGGDRGSGANVLTF. The CDR3 nucleotides are TGTGCCATCAGTGGAGGGGACAGGGGTTCAGGGGCCAACGTCCTGACTTTC.

This clonotype was picked up many times. The chain carries TRBV6-2 or TRBV6-3 and TRBJ2-2, with D possibly TRBD2 on 5 matching bases. CDR1 is MNHEY, CDR2 SVGEGT, per germline. Trimming shortened V by 0 bases and J by 5 bases, and 10 bases separated the two germline ends. The CDR3 is 15 residues long. CDR3 residues: CASSYSRARTGELFF. The CDR3 bases are TGTGCCAGCAGTTACTCGAGGGCGCGGACCGGGGAGCTGTTTTTT.

This clonotype was seen a few times. The CDR3 here is CASSQRWTVNTEAFF. The DNA of the CDR3 is TGTGCCAGCAGTCAACGATGGACGGTGAACACTGAAGCTTTCTTT. The V and J genes are TRBV28 and TRBJ1-1; D remains ambiguous. The CDR3 loop spans 15 amino acids. The V and J ends lost 5 bases and 0 bases respectively, with 13 bases between them. Germline lookup yields CDR1 MDHEN and CDR2 SYDVKM.

The chain has TRBV2 and TRBJ2-4, with a tentative D call TRBD1 (5 bases). CDR1 and CDR2 from the germline V gene are SNHLY and FYNNEI. The CDR3 spans 13 residues. V was shortened by 1 base and J by 7 bases, with 8 bases between the two germline ends. CDR3 sequence: CASSEERGNIQYF. Written as DNA, the CDR3 is TGTGCCAGCAGTGAAGAAAGGGGCAACATTCAGTACTTC.

This clonotype was observed at least ten times. V gene TRBV7-2 combines with J gene TRBJ2-3; no clear D. Trimming took off 6 bases at V and 5 bases at J, with 18 bases between the two ends. This CDR3 contains 15 residues. The germline V gene has CDR1 SGHTA and CDR2 FQGNSA. CDR3 region: CASRYETRHRDTQYF. DNA of the CDR3: TGTGCCAGCAGATACGAAACTCGCCATCGAGATACGCAGTATTTT. The full variable domain, with the rest looked up from reference TRBV7-2 and TRBJ2-3, is GAGVSQSPSNKVTEKGKDVELRCDPISGHTALYWYRQSLGQGLEFLIYFQGNSAPDKSGLPSDRFSAERTGGSVSTLTIQRTQQEDSAVYLCASRYETRHRDTQYFGPGTRLTVL.

This clonotype came up a few times. The genes are TRBV4-2 and TRBJ1-5, with TRBD1 matching 10 bases. The CDR3 extends over 15 amino acids. Germline V gives CDR1 LGHNA, CDR2 YNFKEQ. Losses at the gene ends were 3 bases for V and 5 bases for J; bases not matched to a gene: 4. The CDR3: CASSQRGQGDQPQHF. The DNA for the CDR3 is TGTGCCAGCAGCCAGCGCGGACAGGGGGATCAGCCCCAGCATTTT.

This clonotype showed up many times. The chain uses TRBV10-3 and TRBJ1-1; perhaps TRBD1 as D (5 bases). With 6 bases removed from V and 1 base from J, the gap between germline ends came to 21 bases. The germline CDR1 and CDR2 sequences are ENHRY and SYGVKD. CDR3 length: 17 amino acids. Here the CDR3 DNA reads TGTGCCATCAGGAGCCTCCCGGGTCTCACAGGGAACACTGAAGCTTTCTTT. Its protein product is CAIRSLPGLTGNTEAFF.

This clonotype was seen a few times. For the CDR3, the DNA is TGTGCCAGCAGCTTTTCAGGGAGCTCTGGAAACACCATATATTTT. This gives the protein CASSFSGSSGNTIYF. The chain is built from TRBV7-9 and TRBJ1-3; a weak D match, TRBD1 (5 bases). V gave up 3 bases and J gave up 0 bases, with 9 bases separating them. CDR1 is SEHNR and CDR2 is FQNEAQ in the germline V gene (reference sequence). CDR3 length: 15 residues.

The chain links TRBV5-1 to TRBJ1-1; D uncertain. Germline V gives CDR1 SGHRS, CDR2 YFSETQ. The V end was cut by 4 bases, the J end by 0 bases, with 13 bases between. The CDR3 sequence is 15 residues long. The CDR3 region has the DNA TGCGCCAGCAGCGCCTACAGCGACATGAACACTGAAGCTTTCTTT. This gives the protein CASSAYSDMNTEAFF.

This chain links TRBV29-1 with TRBJ1-1; D gene unclear. CDR1 SQVTM and CDR2 ANQGSEA come from the germline V gene. The CDR3 is 14 residues long. V was cut by 0 bases and J by 4 bases, with 12 bases left in between. The CDR3 is CSVEDSRVGTEAFF. DNA of the CDR3: TGCAGCGTTGAAGATAGTAGGGTGGGCACTGAAGCTTTCTTT.

Regarding this clonotype: Since a much larger clone is just one base distant, this may be a read error. The rearrangement uses TRBV7-3 and TRBJ2-7; TRBD1 aligns across 8 bases. Germline V lookup: CDR1 SGHTA, CDR2 FQGTGA. The CDR3 is made up of 18 amino acids. CDR3 residues: CDSSPWLDRVEGSYEQYF. The CDR3 nucleotides read TGTGACAGCAGCCCTTGGCTGGACAGGGTAGAAGGAAGCTACGAGCAGTACTTC.

This clonotype was seen many times. The chain joins TRBV7-2 to TRBJ1-5, with D hard to call. CDR1 and CDR2 from the germline V gene are SGHTA and FQGNSA. Between the trimmed V and J ends, which lost 2 bases and 1 base, there was a span of 9 bases. The CDR3 covers 15 residues. CDR3 nucleotides: TGTGCCAGCAGCTTATTCCCCACGAGCAATCAGCCCCAGCATTTT. Translating it yields CASSLFPTSNQPQHF. Supplemented by reference TRBV7-2 and TRBJ1-5, the full variable domain reads GAGVSQSPSNKVTEKGKDVELRCDPISGHTALYWYRQSLGQGLEFLIYFQGNSAPDKSGLPSDRFSAERTGGSVSTLTIQRTQQEDSAVYLCASSLFPTSNQPQHFGDGTRLSIL.

The chain has TRBV6-2 or TRBV6-3 and TRBJ2-7; 12 bases line up with TRBD1. V shed 11 bases and J 1 base; nucleotides not matched to a gene: 9. Germline V gives CDR1 MNHEY, CDR2 SVGEGT. CDR3 size: 15 residues. The CDR3 region has the DNA TGTGCCGTGGAGACGGGACAGGGGGCGTCCTACGAGCAGTACTTC. This encodes CAVETGQGASYEQYF.

This clonotype was observed many times. This chain links TRBV7-2 with TRBJ1-2, with D possibly matching TRBD1 (5 bases). V dropped 6 bases and J dropped 2 bases, with 13 bases sitting between them. Germline V gene sequence: CDR1 SGHTA, CDR2 FQGNSA. This CDR3 spans 14 amino acids. CDR3 loop: CASSPGTVNYGYTF. CDR3 DNA sequence: TGTGCCAGCAGTCCCGGGACGGTCAACTATGGCTACACCTTC.

V and J are TRBV29-1 and TRBJ2-1; D not resolved. Germline CDR1 and CDR2: SQVTM and ANQGSEA. The V and J ends lost 3 bases and 12 bases respectively, with 12 bases between them. The CDR3 extends over 11 amino acids. CDR3 in amino acids: CSVEPVGVQFF. As DNA, the CDR3 is TGCAGCGTTGAGCCGGTCGGAGTGCAGTTCTTC.

This clonotype was picked up a small number of times. The chain links TRBV30 to TRBJ2-1; 10 bases are a match to TRBD1. The CDR3 loop spans 14 amino acids. Germline CDR1 and CDR2: GTSNPN and SVGIG (reference sequence). After removal of 5 bases from V and 4 bases from J, the junction contained 5 bases not matched to a gene. CDR3 sequence: CAWETGGRYNEQFF. In nucleotides, the CDR3 is TGTGCCTGGGAGACAGGGGGCAGGTACAATGAGCAGTTCTTC.

This clonotype was counted at least ten times. CDR3 sequence (DNA): TGTGCCAGCAGCTTAATGGGCCCCCGGACTCGCGAAGAGACCCAGTACTTC. Residues: CASSLMGPRTREETQYF. This chain links TRBV7-3 with TRBJ2-5; the D gene is possibly TRBD2 (5 bases). This CDR3 is 17 amino acids long. The V end was cut by 1 base, the J end by 3 bases, with 18 bases between. The V gene's germline CDR1 is SGHTA and CDR2 FQGTGA.

Many counts were recorded for this clonotype. V is TRBV12-5 and J is TRBJ2-4; 11 nucleotides line up with TRBD2. The CDR3 sequence is 18 residues long. J gave up 7 bases and V 0 bases, and 11 bases lay outside the gene matches. The germline V gene has CDR1 LGHNT and CDR2 FRNRAP. Here the CDR3 DNA reads TGTGCTAGTGGTTTGGTCCTAGCGGGAGGCTCCCAGGGGAACATTCAGTACTTC. Translation gives CASGLVLAGGSQGNIQYF.

This clonotype occurred many times. The rearrangement links TRBV29-1 to TRBJ2-7, with TRBD2 identical over 10 bases. The CDR3 sequence is 14 residues long. Trimming took 4 bases from V and 0 from J; bases not matched to a gene: 3. CDR1 is SQVTM and CDR2 is ANQGSEA in the germline V gene. The CDR3 nucleotides read TGCAGCGTTGGCGCTAGCGGGAGCTCCTACGAGCAGTACTTC. It encodes CSVGASGSSYEQYF.

The chain uses TRBV5-5 and TRBJ2-5, with TRBD2 matching over 10 bases. This CDR3 region has 16 residues. V shed 1 base, J shed 5 bases, and the junction held 8 bases outside the gene matches. CDR1 and CDR2 from the germline V gene are SGHKS and YYEKEE (reference sequence). The CDR3 reads CASSLSGRADRETQYF. The CDR3 coding sequence is TGTGCCAGCAGCTTGAGCGGGAGGGCCGACAGGGAGACCCAGTACTTC.

The rearrangement links TRBV7-2 to TRBJ1-1; D not resolved. With 1 base removed from V and 6 bases from J, the gap between germline ends came to 12 bases. The germline V gene has CDR1 SGHTA and CDR2 FQGNSA. CDR3 length equals 14 residues. The CDR3 reads CASSLGQETAEAFF. The CDR3 DNA reads as TGTGCCAGCAGCTTAGGCCAGGAAACCGCTGAAGCTTTCTTT.